The 9 T cell receptor beta chains below were found in one sample sequenced in a study of cytotoxic CD8 clonotypes in ibrutinib-treated CLL. Profiled with immunoSEQ multiplex PCR; TCRdb holds only in-frame clones, not every one. The sample comprises around 70,000 clones, less than 85% of which are singletons, and more than 35% rests with the top ten. The sample was PBMCs, taken after 24 months of ibrutinib treatment. The receptors originated from a human donor with chronic lymphocytic leukemia.

This clone appeared a single time. The chain joins TRBV11-2 to TRBJ1-2; 9 bases match TRBD1. J gave up 2 bases and V 5 bases, and 12 bases lay outside the gene matches. CDR3 length: 17 amino acids. CDR1 SGHAT and CDR2 FQNNGV come from the germline V gene. DNA of the CDR3: TGTGCCAGCAGCCCACTGGACAGGGGAGAGGCGAACTATGGCTACACCTTC. This gives the protein CASSPLDRGEANYGYTF.

The chain joins TRBV5-5 to TRBJ1-4; no firm D call. The CDR3 extends over 14 amino acids. From germline, CDR1 is SGHKS and CDR2 YYEKEE (reference sequence). Trimming removed 5 bases from V and 4 bases from J, with 12 bases in between. The CDR3 nucleotides are TGTGCCAGCAGTTTCAGGCTGGGTAATGAAAAACTGTTTTTT. This codes for CASSFRLGNEKLFF. The full variable domain, rest sourced from reference TRBV5-5 and TRBJ1-4, is DAGVTQSPTHLIKTRGQQVTLRCSPISGHKSVSWYQQVLGQGPQFIFQYYEKEERGRGNFPDRFSARQFPNYSSELNVNALLLGDSALYLCASSFRLGNEKLFFGSGTQLSVL.

This clone came up a few times. This sequence joins TRBV27 and TRBJ2-7, with no clear D. This CDR3 spans 9 amino acids. The germline V and J ends were trimmed by 8 bases and 3 bases, with 2 bases remaining between them. Germline loops: CDR1 MNHEY, CDR2 SMNVEV (reference sequence). CDR3 region: CASGYEQYF. CDR3 nucleotide sequence: TGTGCCAGCGGCTACGAGCAGTACTTC.

The chain combines TRBV5-1 with TRBJ2-1; maybe TRBD2 (6 bases). Germline V gene data show CDR1 as SGHRS and CDR2 as YFSETQ. The CDR3 extends over 15 amino acids. Trimming took 2 bases from V and 1 from J, leaving 10 bases between them. The CDR3 sequence: CASSFGGGSYNEQFF. The CDR3 DNA follows: TGCGCCAGCAGCTTTGGCGGAGGGTCCTACAATGAGCAGTTCTTC.

The chain joins TRBV7-2 to TRBJ2-6; D possibly uses TRBD1 or TRBD2 (5 bases each). V gave up 0 bases and J gave up 2 bases, with 5 bases separating them. Germline assignment: CDR1 SGHTA and CDR2 FQGNSA. The CDR3 covers 15 residues. CDR3 sequence: CASSLAGAGANVLTF. The CDR3, as DNA: TGTGCCAGCAGCTTAGCGGGGGCTGGGGCCAACGTCCTGACTTTC.

This chain connects TRBV11-2 to TRBJ2-7; TRBD1 matches 8 bases. CDR1 and CDR2 (germline): SGHAT, FQNNGV. V lost 1 base, J lost 6 bases, and 14 bases stayed unmatched. The CDR3 runs 17 residues. The CDR3 DNA is TGTGCCAGCAGCTTAGCCGCCGACAGGGGATCGGGTTCCGAGCAGTACTTC. It specifies CASSLAADRGSGSEQYF.

This clone was found once. The chain has TRBV9 and TRBJ2-3; 7 bases are a match to TRBD2. This CDR3 is 16 amino acids long. Germline V gene lookup returns CDR1 SGDLS and CDR2 YYNGEE. V was clipped by 4 bases and J by 0 bases; unmatched bases: 8. In nucleotides, the CDR3 is TGTGCCAGCAGCCCTGAATGGGGGGGTAGCACAGATACGCAGTATTTT. Its translation: CASSPEWGGSTDTQYF. Variable domain in full (rest from reference TRBV9 and TRBJ2-3): DSGVTQTPKHLITATGQRVTLRCSPRSGDLSVYWYQQSLDQGLQFLIQYYNGEERAKGNILERFSAQQFPDLHSELNLSSLELGDSALYFCASSPEWGGSTDTQYFGPGTRLTVL.

The V call is TRBV6-6, the J call TRBJ2-7, with TRBD2 identical over 9 bases. CDR1 and CDR2 (germline): MNHNY, SVGAGI (reference sequence). The CDR3 is 16 amino acids. V lost 5 bases, J lost 2 bases, and 10 bases stayed unmatched. The CDR3, as DNA: TGTGCCAGCAGTCGCGGGAGGAGCGGGAGGACCTACGAGCAGTACTTC. As protein: CASSRGRSGRTYEQYF.

The gene calls are TRBV7-2 and TRBJ2-3, with D perhaps TRBD2 (5 bases). The CDR3 extends over 15 amino acids. CDR1 and CDR2 (germline): SGHTA, FQGNSA. Trimming took off 1 base at V and 0 bases at J, with 8 bases between the two ends. The CDR3 DNA follows: TGTGCCAGCAGCTTAGAGGGCGGGAGCACAGATACGCAGTATTTT. Translating it yields CASSLEGGSTDTQYF.